This passage covers 21 T cell receptor beta chains from one sample sequenced in a study of T cells in Graves' hyperthyroidism and ophthalmopathy. There were TCR beta CDR3 regions amplified from RNA transcripts. The primer set for the first-round RT-PCR of the TCR CDR3 was HTBI. TCRdb independently ran MiXCR on the multiplex PCR reads; one entry per CDR3 protein. Found here are approximately 600,000 distinct CDR3 sequences, roughly 15% of them singletons; the top ten hold 4% to 5.5%. Source material: blood. These receptor sequences come from a woman aged 40 to 55 with Graves' ophthalmopathy.

The J gene is TRBJ1-5, the V gene TRBV2; 11 bases line up with TRBD1. The germline V gene has CDR1 SNHLY and CDR2 FYNNEI. After removal of 2 bases from V and 0 bases from J, the junction contained 9 bases not matched to a gene. The CDR3 extends over 19 amino acids. CDR3: CASSEPPGQGGDSNQPQHF. DNA of the CDR3: TGTGCCAGCAGTGAACCGCCGGGACAGGGGGGGGATAGCAATCAGCCCCAGCATTTT.

This clonotype was found a few times. The chain has TRBV11-2 and TRBJ2-2, with 8 bases lining up with TRBD2. The germline V gene has CDR1 SGHAT and CDR2 FQNNGV. V shed 5 bases and J 0 bases; nucleotides not matched to a gene: 5. This CDR3 is 16 amino acids long. The CDR3 loop is CASSALAGANTGELFF. The CDR3 nucleotides are TGTGCCAGCAGCGCCCTAGCGGGCGCGAACACCGGGGAGCTGTTTTTT. The variable domain in full, completed from reference TRBV11-2 and TRBJ2-2, reads EAGVAQSPRYKIIEKRQSVAFWCNPISGHATLYWYQQILGQGPKLLIQFQNNGVVDDSQLPKDRFSAERLKGVDSTLKIQPAKLEDSAVYLCASSALAGANTGELFFGEGSRLTVL.

This sequence joins TRBV30 and TRBJ1-2; TRBD1 matches at 7 bases. This CDR3 is 18 amino acids long. The germline V gene has CDR1 GTSNPN and CDR2 SVGIG (reference sequence). V lost 4 bases to trimming and J lost 0 bases; unmatched junction nucleotides: 17. CDR3 coding DNA: TGTGCCTGGATCCCCCCCGGGACAGCGACGGGTGCTAACTATGGCTACACCTTC. It specifies CAWIPPGTATGANYGYTF.

This clonotype has a count of ten or more. V usage is TRBV29-1 and J usage is TRBJ2-5; weak D call: TRBD1 (7 bases). Germline values: CDR1 SQVTM, CDR2 ANQGSEA. Trimming took 5 bases from V and 3 from J, leaving 13 bases between them. The CDR3 is 13 amino acids. The CDR3: CSVLPGGKETQYF. The CDR3 DNA reads TGCAGCGTTCTCCCAGGGGGGAAAGAGACCCAGTACTTC.

Comments on this clonotype: With a much larger clone just one base away, this may be a read error. The chain recombines TRBV6-5 with TRBJ2-5, with D hard to call. Germline lookup yields CDR1 MNHEY and CDR2 SVGAGI. The CDR3 runs 15 residues. The CDR3 loop reads CVSSYFETLEETQYF. CDR3 DNA sequence: TGTGTCAGCAGTTACTTCGAAACCCTAGAAGAGACCCAGTACTTC.

Many counts were recorded for this clonotype. The chain couples TRBV28 to TRBJ2-7, with 12 bases that match TRBD2. V was pared by 5 bases and J by 1 base, with 9 bases of the junction left unmatched. This CDR3 is 17 amino acids long. Germline-derived CDR1 and CDR2 are MDHEN and SYDVKM. The CDR3 DNA reads TGTGCCAGCAGTCCCATCCTGACTAGCGGGAGATCCTACGAGCAGTACTTC. As protein: CASSPILTSGRSYEQYF. The full variable domain, completed using reference TRBV28 and TRBJ2-7, is DVKVTQSSRYLVKRTGEKVFLECVQDMDHENMFWYRQDPGLGLRLIYFSYDVKMKEKGDIPEGYSVSREKKERFSLILESASTNQTSMYLCASSPILTSGRSYEQYFGPGTRLTVT.

This clonotype showed up many times. J is TRBJ2-7 and V is TRBV11-2; 7 bases are shared with TRBD2. V shed 7 bases, J shed 2 bases, and the junction held 8 bases outside the gene matches. Germline V gene sequence: CDR1 SGHAT, CDR2 FQNNGV. There are 14 residues in the CDR3. The CDR3 region is CASTLADVAYEQYF. DNA of the CDR3: TGTGCCAGCACCCTAGCGGACGTAGCCTACGAGCAGTACTTC.

This clonotype was picked up many times. A read error may produce the germline difference seen at one junction end. This chain connects TRBV7-7 to TRBJ2-5, with 8 bases identical to TRBD2. Germline-derived CDR1 and CDR2 are SSHAT and FNYEAQ (reference sequence). This CDR3 is 17 amino acids long. The CDR3 DNA reads TGTGCTAGCAGCTTAGGGGCAGCGGGAGAGTTTCAAGAGACCCAGTACTTC. Amino acid sequence: CASSLGAAGEFQETQYF.

This clonotype showed up just a few times. J is TRBJ2-3 and V is TRBV11-2; D gene uncertain. The CDR3 sequence is 17 residues long. Trimming left V 5 bases short and J 5 bases short, with 23 bases between. The germline V gene has CDR1 SGHAT and CDR2 FQNNGV. The CDR3 spells CASSVIYLASFRDTQYF. In DNA, the CDR3 is TGTGCCAGCAGCGTAATCTATCTGGCCTCCTTTAGAGATACGCAGTATTTT.

The V call is TRBV20-1, the J call TRBJ2-5; perhaps TRBD2 as D (6 bases). Trimming left V 5 bases short and J 5 bases short, with 15 bases between. The length of the CDR3 is 13 residues. Germline V gives CDR1 DFQATT, CDR2 SNEGSKA (reference sequence). The CDR3 here is CSAHLAPGETQYF. CDR3 bases: TGCAGTGCTCATCTAGCGCCGGGCGAGACCCAGTACTTC.

This clonotype was counted ten times or more. The J gene is TRBJ2-7, the V gene TRBV6-2 or TRBV6-3, with D uncertain. The CDR3 loop spans 14 amino acids. V was pared by 4 bases and J by 2 bases, with 12 bases between. The germline gives CDR1 MNHEY, CDR2 SVGEGT. The CDR3 protein is CASSSNFLPYEQYF. CDR3 DNA: TGTGCCAGCAGTTCCAATTTTCTCCCCTACGAGCAGTACTTC.

This clonotype was seen repeatedly, ten times or more. The chain uses TRBV9 and TRBJ2-5; possible D gene TRBD2, 6 bases. The CDR3 covers 13 residues. V gave up 3 bases and J gave up 7 bases, with 13 bases separating them. The V gene's germline CDR1 is SGDLS and CDR2 YYNGEE. The CDR3 DNA follows: TGTGCCAGCAGCGAGGGGAGGTTGGGGACCCAGTACTTC. It yields the protein CASSEGRLGTQYF.

This clonotype appeared many times. DNA for the CDR3: TGTGCCAGCACAACTAGCTACTCCTACGAGCAGTACTTC. Translation gives CASTTSYSYEQYF. V gene TRBV28 combines with J gene TRBJ2-7, with D possibly being TRBD2 (6 bases). Deletions cut 7 bases from V and 0 bases from J, with 10 bases between. The CDR3 has 13 amino acids. Germline loops: CDR1 MDHEN, CDR2 SYDVKM.

This clonotype was counted only a few times. V gene TRBV20-1 combines with J gene TRBJ2-5; D is possibly TRBD2 (6 bases). Germline-derived CDR1 and CDR2 are DFQATT and SNEGSKA (reference sequence). The V gene lost 5 bases and the J gene lost 5 bases, with 18 bases spanning the gap. The CDR3 is made up of 14 amino acids. Here the CDR3 reads CSAPPGLSQETQYF. Written as DNA, the CDR3 is TGCAGTGCTCCCCCGGGACTTAGCCAGGAGACCCAGTACTTC.

The sample holds many counts of this clonotype. J is TRBJ1-2 and V is TRBV5-5; D gene ambiguous. The V and J ends lost 1 base and 1 base respectively, with 8 bases between them. Germline loops: CDR1 SGHKS, CDR2 YYEKEE (reference sequence). This CDR3 is built from 14 residues. The CDR3 loop reads CASSLLFLNYGYTF. For the CDR3, the DNA is TGTGCCAGCAGCTTGTTATTTCTTAACTATGGCTACACCTTC.

This clonotype was seen repeatedly, ten times or more. The rearrangement joins TRBV15 to TRBJ2-5; a weak D match, TRBD1 (6 bases). V was cut by 3 bases and J by 1 base, with 12 bases left in between. This CDR3 contains 15 residues. Germline assignment: CDR1 LNHNV and CDR2 YYDKDF (reference sequence). CDR3 nucleotide sequence: TGTGCCACCAGCAGGGGGCAGGGGCCCCAAGAGACCCAGTACTTC. Its protein is CATSRGQGPQETQYF.

This clonotype was recorded many times. This chain links TRBV7-2 with TRBJ1-6; 9 bases are a match to TRBD1. J lost 4 bases, V lost 3 bases, and 4 bases had no gene match. This CDR3 comprises 16 residues. CDR1 is SGHTA, CDR2 FQGNSA, per germline. CDR3 nucleotides: TGTGCCAGCAGCTTGGTTGGGACAGGGTATAATTCACCCCTCCACTTT. Its translation: CASSLVGTGYNSPLHF.

This clonotype was detected ten times or more. The chain employs TRBV20-1 and TRBJ1-2; D call uncertain. V was pared by 3 bases and J by 4 bases, with 18 bases between. Germline V gene sequence: CDR1 DFQATT, CDR2 SNEGSKA (reference sequence). This CDR3 is built from 15 residues. CDR3 sequence (DNA): TGCAGTGCTAGCGAGGATTTCGACTATAGCTATGGCTACACCTTC. This encodes CSASEDFDYSYGYTF.

This clonotype was seen ten or more times. J is TRBJ2-4 and V is TRBV2; 9 bases are shared with TRBD2. V lost 2 bases, J lost 7 bases, and 3 bases stayed unmatched. CDR3 length: 14 residues. Per germline, CDR1 SNHLY and CDR2 FYNNEI. DNA for the CDR3: TGTGCCAGCAGTGAACTAGCGGGAAATAACATTCAGTACTTC. This codes for CASSELAGNNIQYF.

The chain recombines TRBV5-4 with TRBJ2-3, with D perhaps matching TRBD1 (5 bases). Trimming removed 5 bases from V and 4 bases from J, with 11 bases in between. Germline V CDR1 and CDR2: SGHNT, YYREEE (reference sequence). CDR3 size: 13 residues. This CDR3 reads CASRLTAADTQYF. The CDR3 region has the DNA TGTGCCAGCAGGCTGACAGCTGCAGATACGCAGTATTTT.

This rearrangement joins TRBV28 to TRBJ2-7; 8 bases match TRBD1. The CDR3 is 15 residues long. Germline V gene lookup returns CDR1 MDHEN and CDR2 SYDVKM. V was pared by 8 bases and J by 4 bases, with 13 bases of the junction left unmatched. CDR3 coding DNA: TGTGCCAGCTCTCGGACGTCCAGGGGGCTATACGAGCAGTACTTC. This codes for CASSRTSRGLYEQYF.